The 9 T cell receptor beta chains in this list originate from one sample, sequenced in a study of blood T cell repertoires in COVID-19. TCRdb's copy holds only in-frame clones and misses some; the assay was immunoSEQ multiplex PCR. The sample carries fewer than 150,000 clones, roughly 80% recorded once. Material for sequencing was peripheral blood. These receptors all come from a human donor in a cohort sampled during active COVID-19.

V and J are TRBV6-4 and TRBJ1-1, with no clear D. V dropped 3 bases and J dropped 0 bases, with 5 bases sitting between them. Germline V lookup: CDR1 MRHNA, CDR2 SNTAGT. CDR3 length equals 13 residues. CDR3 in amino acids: CASSEIVNTEAFF. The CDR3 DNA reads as TGTGCCAGCAGTGAAATAGTGAACACTGAAGCTTTCTTT.

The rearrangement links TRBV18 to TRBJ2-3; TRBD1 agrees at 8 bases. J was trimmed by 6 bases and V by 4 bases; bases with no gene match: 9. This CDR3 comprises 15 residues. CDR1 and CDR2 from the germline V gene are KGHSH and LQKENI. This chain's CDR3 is CASSRATGEADTQYF. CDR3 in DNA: TGTGCCAGCTCACGAGCGACAGGGGAGGCGGATACGCAGTATTTT.

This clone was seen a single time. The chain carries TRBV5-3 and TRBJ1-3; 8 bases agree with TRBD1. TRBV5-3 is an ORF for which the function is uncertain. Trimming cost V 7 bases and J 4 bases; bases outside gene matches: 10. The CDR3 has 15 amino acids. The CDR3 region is CARPDRDRVGNTIYF. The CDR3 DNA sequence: TGTGCCAGACCGGACAGGGATCGAGTCGGAAACACCATATATTTT.

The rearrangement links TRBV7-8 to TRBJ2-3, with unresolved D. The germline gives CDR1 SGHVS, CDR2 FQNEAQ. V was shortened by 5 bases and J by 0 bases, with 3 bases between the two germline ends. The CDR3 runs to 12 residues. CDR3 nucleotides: TGTGCCAGCAGCCCTAGCACAGATACGCAGTATTTT. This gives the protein CASSPSTDTQYF.

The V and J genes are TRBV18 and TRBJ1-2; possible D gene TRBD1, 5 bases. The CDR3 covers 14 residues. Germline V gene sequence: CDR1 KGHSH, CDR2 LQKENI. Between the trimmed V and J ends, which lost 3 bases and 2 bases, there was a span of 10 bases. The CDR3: CASSPFDSNYGYTF. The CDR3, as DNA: TGTGCCAGCTCACCCTTTGACAGCAACTATGGCTACACCTTC.

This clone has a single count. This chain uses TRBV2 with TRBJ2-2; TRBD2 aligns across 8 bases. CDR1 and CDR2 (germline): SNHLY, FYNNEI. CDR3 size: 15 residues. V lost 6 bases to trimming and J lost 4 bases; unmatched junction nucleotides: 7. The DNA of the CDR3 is TGTGCCAGCAGGAATAGCGGGGCCTCCACCGGGGAGCTGTTTTTT. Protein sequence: CASRNSGASTGELFF.

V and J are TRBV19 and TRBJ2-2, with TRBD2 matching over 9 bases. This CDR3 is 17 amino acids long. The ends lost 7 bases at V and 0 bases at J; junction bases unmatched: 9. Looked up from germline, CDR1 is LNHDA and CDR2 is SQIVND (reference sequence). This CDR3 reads CASTSRTSDANTGELFF. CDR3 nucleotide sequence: TGTGCCAGTACGTCCCGGACTAGCGATGCGAACACCGGGGAGCTGTTTTTT.

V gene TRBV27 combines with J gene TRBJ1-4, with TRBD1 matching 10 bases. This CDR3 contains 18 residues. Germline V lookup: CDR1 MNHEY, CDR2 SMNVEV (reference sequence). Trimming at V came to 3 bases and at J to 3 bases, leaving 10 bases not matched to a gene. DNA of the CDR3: TGTGCCAGCAGTTTGGGACAGGGGCTGGGAGCGTCTAATGAAAAACTGTTTTTT. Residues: CASSLGQGLGASNEKLFF.

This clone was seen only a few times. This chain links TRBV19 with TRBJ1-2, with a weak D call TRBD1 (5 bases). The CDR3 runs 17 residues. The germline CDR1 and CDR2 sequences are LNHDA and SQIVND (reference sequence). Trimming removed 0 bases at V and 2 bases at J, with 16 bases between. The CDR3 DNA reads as TGTGCCAGTAGTATAGACCTATACGCGGGGCCCAACTATGGCTACACCTTC. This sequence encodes CASSIDLYAGPNYGYTF. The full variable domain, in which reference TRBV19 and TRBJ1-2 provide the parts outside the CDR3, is DGGITQSPKYLFRKEGQNVTLSCEQNLNHDAMYWYRQDPGQGLRLIYYSQIVNDFQKGDIAEGYSVSREKKESFPLTVTSAQKNPTAFYLCASSIDLYAGPNYGYTFGSGTRLTVV.